This TCR beta chain came from a study of blood T cell repertoires in COVID-19. At the level of the study: The samples span acute and convalescent COVID-19 from the United States, Italy and Spain. Nucleic acid was either cDNA or gDNA, and it came from T cells, B-cell-depleted T cells, or PBMCs.

Sequencing used immunoSEQ multiplex PCR; TCRdb keeps in-frame clones, though not all of them. The profile shows around 97,000 clones, about nine tenths of them singletons. V was trimmed by 3 bases and J by 0 bases, leaving 8 bases between them. The CDR3 extends over 14 amino acids. CDR1 and CDR2 from the germline V gene are DFQATT and SNEGSKA (reference sequence). The V call is TRBV20-1, the J call TRBJ1-4; TRBD1 might be the D (6 bases). The sequence came from an elderly woman in a cohort sampled during active COVID-19. Sample: peripheral blood. The CDR3 spells CSASQGSTNEKLFF. The CDR3 bases are TGCAGTGCTAGTCAGGGGTCAACTAATGAAAAACTGTTTTTT.